This T cell receptor beta chain is from a study of OX40 agonist ivuxolimab in advanced cancers. Study summary: Prior therapy, whether anti-PD-1, anti-PD-L1 or anti-CTLA-4, was allowed, and roughly 40% had some.

Only in-frame clones appear in the TCRdb table, and some are missing; sequencing was by immunoSEQ multiplex PCR. The repertoire holds tens of thousands of clones, with 90% to 95% as singletons. Regarding the study as a whole: With doses of 0.1-3.0 mg/kg, partial responders showed among the lowest clonal expansion.

Comments on this clone: The antigen remains undetermined.

Germline CDR1 is SGHVS and CDR2 is FQNEAQ. V lost 0 bases and J lost 2, with 12 bases in between. This CDR3 contains 16 residues. This TCR was sampled from an adult with an advanced solid tumor such as melanoma, head and neck, liver or kidney cancer. The rearrangement uses TRBV7-8 and TRBJ2-3; perhaps TRBD2 as D (5 bases). The sample consisted of CD4+ or CD8+ T cells sorted from blood, taken in a trial of the OX40 agonist ivuxolimab. The CDR3 sequence is CASSLAGRTDTDTQYF. The CDR3 DNA is TGTGCCAGCAGCTTAGCCGGACGGACTGACACAGATACGCAGTATTTT.